These T cell receptor beta chains were read from a single sample in a study of vaccination effects on CD4 cells after COVID-19. Sequenced by immunoSEQ multiplex PCR; TCRdb stores in-frame clones only, minus some. Of tens of thousands of clones in the sample, roughly three quarters are singletons; the top ten hold 2.5% to 3%. These TCRs are of unknown antigen specificity. Specimen: CD4+ T cells from PBMCs cultured with HCoV-NL63 spike peptides, collected before COVID-19 vaccination. Receptors were obtained from a human donor who received a COVID-19 vaccine. Both conserved end residues are part of each CDR3. D genes are given only for firm matches. Clone size, where shown, is once, few, many, or a class for clones that have expanded.

size: NA; J: TRBJ2-1; D: NA; V: TRBV6-4; CDR3: CASSTVREGGNEQFF; DNA: TGTGCCAGCAGTACTGTTCGTGAAGGGGGGAATGAGCAGTTCTTC
size: few; J: TRBJ1-2; D: NA; V: TRBV30; CDR3: CASGPGLQVYGYTF; DNA: TGTGCCTCAGGTCCGGGACTCCAGGTTTATGGCTACACCTTC
size: NA; J: TRBJ1-5; D: NA; V: TRBV5-4; CDR3: CASSLGPNQPQHF; DNA: TGTGCCAGCAGCTTGGGTCCGAATCAGCCCCAGCATTTT
size: NA; J: TRBJ1-2; D: TRBD1; V: TRBV28; CDR3: CASSSHGQDSYGYTF; DNA: TGTGCCAGCAGTTCTCACGGACAGGATTCCTATGGCTACACCTTC
size: NA; J: TRBJ1-1; D: NA; V: TRBV7-9; CDR3: CASSSLLGNTEAFF; DNA: TGTGCCAGCAGCTCCCTTTTGGGTAACACTGAAGCTTTCTTT
size: NA; J: TRBJ1-2; D: NA; V: TRBV24-1; CDR3: CATSEDRLNGYTF; DNA: TGTGCCACCAGTGAAGACAGGTTAAATGGCTACACCTTC
size: NA; J: TRBJ2-2; D: NA; V: TRBV1; CDR3: CTSSPRDTGELFF; DNA: TGCACCAGCAGCCCCAGGGATACCGGGGAGCTGTTTTTT
size: NA; J: TRBJ2-5; D: NA; V: TRBV6-6; CDR3: CASKVRGQETQYF; DNA: TGTGCCAGCAAGGTGAGGGGCCAAGAGACCCAGTACTTC
size: NA; J: TRBJ1-4; D: TRBD1; V: TRBV7-3; CDR3: CASSLTGTGNEKLFF; DNA: TGTGCCAGCAGCTTAACTGGGACAGGAAATGAAAAACTGTTTTTT
size: NA; J: TRBJ1-5; D: TRBD1; V: TRBV6-2/TRBV6-3; CDR3: CASSPDRARAYSNQPQHF; DNA: TGTGCCAGCAGCCCTGACAGGGCCCGAGCCTATAGCAATCAGCCCCAGCATTTT
size: NA; J: TRBJ2-1; D: TRBD2; V: TRBV30; CDR3: CAWSDRGVGRQFF; DNA: TGTGCCTGGAGTGACCGGGGGGTTGGACGGCAGTTCTTC
size: NA; J: TRBJ2-3; D: TRBD1; V: TRBV12-5; CDR3: CASGLGQGIHTQYF; DNA: TGTGCTAGTGGTTTGGGACAGGGAATCCATACGCAGTATTTT
size: NA; J: TRBJ1-1; D: NA; V: TRBV28; CDR3: CASSLARPTEAFF; DNA: TGTGCCAGCAGCCTCGCTCGCCCCACTGAAGCTTTCTTT
size: NA; J: TRBJ1-2; D: NA; V: TRBV3-1/TRBV3-2; CDR3: CASSQTAPTGYTF; DNA: TGTGCCAGCAGCCAAACGGCACCGACGGGCTACACCTTC
size: once; J: TRBJ2-5; D: NA; V: TRBV28; CDR3: CASSLLQQETQYF; DNA: TGTGCCAGCAGTTTGCTACAACAAGAGACCCAGTACTTC
size: NA; J: TRBJ1-2; D: NA; V: TRBV28; CDR3: CASSLSVLVSSNYGYTF; DNA: TGTGCCAGCAGTTTATCGGTTCTAGTGAGTTCTAACTATGGCTACACCTTC
size: NA; J: TRBJ1-2; D: NA; V: TRBV19; CDR3: CASSPNRENGYTF; DNA: TGTGCCAGTAGTCCCAACAGGGAAAACGGCTACACCTTC
size: NA; J: TRBJ2-3; D: NA; V: TRBV7-3; CDR3: CASSPQGGSSTDTQYF; DNA: TGTGCCAGCAGCCCACAAGGGGGTTCGAGCACAGATACGCAGTATTTT
size: once; J: TRBJ1-2; D: NA; V: TRBV5-6; CDR3: CASSFYTRDYGYTF; DNA: TGTGCCAGCAGCTTTTACACTAGGGACTATGGCTACACCTTC
size: NA; J: TRBJ1-4; D: TRBD1; V: TRBV6-5; CDR3: CASKEGAREKLFF; DNA: TGTGCCAGCAAGGAGGGGGCGCGGGAAAAACTGTTTTTT
size: NA; J: TRBJ1-5; D: NA; V: TRBV5-6; CDR3: CASSLGGPLGQPQHF; DNA: TGTGCCAGCAGCTTGGGGGGGCCGCTGGGACAGCCCCAGCATTTT
size: NA; J: TRBJ2-1; D: NA; V: TRBV28; CDR3: CASSTLGSPGHEQFF; DNA: TGTGCCAGCAGTACCCTAGGGTCTCCGGGACATGAGCAGTTCTTC
size: few; J: TRBJ2-2; D: NA; V: TRBV5-1; CDR3: CASGLIGGAGELFF; DNA: TGCGCCAGCGGACTGATAGGGGGGGCAGGGGAGCTGTTTTTT
size: once; J: TRBJ1-4; D: NA; V: TRBV19; CDR3: CASKDRHATNEKLFF; DNA: TGTGCCAGTAAGGACAGACACGCAACTAATGAAAAACTGTTTTTT